One and the same sample provided the 24 T cell receptor beta chains below, sequenced in a study of monozygotic twins with inflammatory bowel disease (dated by TCRdb to between 2018 and 2021). Library preparation employed 5' RACE. The listed sequencing device is Illumina HiSeq 2500. TCRdb reprocessed the reads, so every CDR3 protein sequence counts as one entry and DNA is not shown. The sample's own table lists 400,000 or so distinct CDR3 sequences. 2% to 2.5% of the sample comes from the top ten. Material for sequencing was blood. Receptors originate from a human donor with ulcerative colitis or Crohn's disease, or a healthy co-twin of an affected twin (not recorded which).

CDR3: CASSHPKAHYGYTF. The chain has TRBV11-2 and TRBJ1-2. Germline V CDR1 and CDR2: SGHAT, FQNNGV. The length of the CDR3 is 14 residues.

V usage is TRBV18 and J usage is TRBJ1-5; TCRdb returns TRBD1, unconfirmable since there is no DNA. The CDR3 contains 15 residues. CDR1 and CDR2 from the germline V gene are KGHSH and LQKENI. CDR3 residues: CASSPPQGGNQPQHF.

This rearrangement joins TRBV7-9 to TRBJ2-7; the D call of TRBD2 rests on TCRdb alone, since no DNA is present to check it. Germline CDR1 is SEHNR and CDR2 is FQNEAQ (reference sequence). The length of the CDR3 is 15 residues. Here the CDR3 reads CASTPRGPGGNEQYF. The full variable domain, with the rest looked up from reference TRBV7-9 and TRBJ2-7, is DTGVSQNPRHKITKRGQNVTFRCDPISEHNRLYWYRQTLGQGPEFLTYFQNEAQLEKSRLLSDRFSAERPKGSFSTLEIQRTEQGDSAMYLCASTPRGPGGNEQYFGPGTRLTVT.

The CDR3 sequence: CASSRDSPSWDTQYF. The V call is TRBV6-1, the J call TRBJ2-3; TCRdb picks TRBD1, but there is no DNA to check that call. CDR3 length: 15 amino acids. The germline V gene has CDR1 MNHNS and CDR2 SASEGT.

The V gene is TRBV27, the J gene TRBJ2-7; TCRdb names TRBD2, which stays unverified in the absence of DNA. The CDR3 has 16 amino acids. Germline loops: CDR1 MNHEY, CDR2 SMNVEV (reference sequence). The CDR3 reads CASSLSWGSGASEQYF.

The gene calls are TRBV14 and TRBJ1-1; absent DNA, TCRdb's TRBD1 call cannot be checked. CDR3 length: 15 amino acids. Per germline, CDR1 SGHDN and CDR2 FVKESK. This CDR3 is CASSQDYGITTEAFF.

This chain connects TRBV7-3 to TRBJ2-1; absent DNA, TCRdb's TRBD1 call cannot be checked. The CDR3 extends over 15 amino acids. Looked up from germline, CDR1 is SGHTA and CDR2 is FQGTGA. Here the CDR3 reads CASSFGTQSYNEQFF.

This sequence joins TRBV4-1 and TRBJ2-1. CDR3 length equals 16 residues. Germline CDR1 is MGHRA and CDR2 is YSYEKL. The CDR3: CASSQAYGGSYNEQFF.

The rearrangement uses TRBV14 and TRBJ2-1; without DNA, the TCRdb call of TRBD1 cannot be checked. This CDR3 is 16 amino acids long. Germline CDR1 and CDR2: SGHDN and FVKESK. The CDR3 protein is CSSSQVPGQVYNEQFF.

The gene calls are TRBV14 and TRBJ1-1; TCRdb's D gene call, TRBD1, goes unchecked for lack of DNA. CDR1 and CDR2 from the germline V gene are SGHDN and FVKESK. The CDR3 loop spans 14 amino acids. The CDR3 spells CASSQAPDNPEAFF.

This chain joins TRBV7-2 and TRBJ2-2. The CDR3 is made up of 15 amino acids. Germline values: CDR1 SGHTA, CDR2 FQGNSA. Here the CDR3 reads CASSLGLSSTGELFF.

The gene calls are TRBV5-1 and TRBJ1-2; TCRdb's D call, TRBD1, is unchecked because there is no DNA. Germline CDR1 and CDR2: SGHRS and YFSETQ. CDR3 size: 14 residues. CDR3 in amino acids: CASNAGDSNYGYTF.

This chain connects TRBV4-2 to TRBJ2-7. Looked up from germline, CDR1 is LGHNA and CDR2 is YNFKEQ. The CDR3 spans 14 residues. CDR3 sequence reads: CASSQDYRAYEQYF.

The rearrangement uses TRBV7-2 and TRBJ2-2; TCRdb's D call of TRBD2 is untestable without DNA. Germline V CDR1 and CDR2: SGHTA, FQGNSA. The CDR3 covers 17 residues. CDR3: CASSLTSGRRNTGELFF.

The chain has TRBV20-1 and TRBJ1-5; TCRdb names TRBD1, which stays unverified in the absence of DNA. CDR1 and CDR2 (germline): DFQATT, SNEGSKA (reference sequence). The CDR3 is 16 residues long. The CDR3 spells CSAPGTGGGSNQPQHF.

The rearrangement uses TRBV7-2 and TRBJ2-5; TCRdb proposes TRBD1, but this gene call is untestable without DNA. The germline V gene encodes CDR1 SGHTA and CDR2 FQGNSA. There are 15 residues in the CDR3. The CDR3 is CASSLGRGAQETQYF. Based on the CDR3 plus reference TRBV7-2 and TRBJ2-5, the full variable domain is GAGVSQSPSNKVTEKGKDVELRCDPISGHTALYWYRQSLGQGLEFLIYFQGNSAPDKSGLPSDRFSAERTGGSVSTLTIQRTQQEDSAVYLCASSLGRGAQETQYFGPGTRLLVL.

The chain employs TRBV20-1 and TRBJ2-1. Per the germline V gene, CDR1 is DFQATT and CDR2 is SNEGSKA (reference sequence). The CDR3 is 13 residues long. The CDR3 region is CSAALPVDNEQFF.

The chain links TRBV9 to TRBJ1-5; TCRdb calls TRBD1, which cannot be checked without DNA. Per germline, CDR1 SGDLS and CDR2 YYNGEE. There are 13 residues in the CDR3. Here the CDR3 reads CASSADPRQPQHF.

The chain combines TRBV12-3 or TRBV12-4 with TRBJ1-6; absent DNA, TCRdb's TRBD1 call cannot be checked. The CDR3 is 17 amino acids. This chain's CDR3 is CASSPRGGQSYNSPLHF.

The chain joins TRBV2 to TRBJ2-2. Germline CDR1 SNHLY, CDR2 FYNNEI. This CDR3 spans 14 amino acids. CDR3 protein: CATQQFTNTGELFF. Filled out from reference TRBV2 and TRBJ2-2, the complete variable domain reads EPEVTQTPSHQVTQMGQEVILRCVPISNHLYFYWYRQILGQKVEFLVSFYNNEISEKSEIFDDQFSVERPDGSNFTLKIRSTKLEDSAMYFCATQQFTNTGELFFGEGSRLTVL.

This chain joins TRBV5-5 and TRBJ1-1. Germline CDR1 is SGHKS and CDR2 is YYEKEE (reference sequence). CDR3 length: 17 residues. The CDR3 here is CASSLFGTEGSNTEAFF.

This chain uses TRBV29-1 with TRBJ2-1. Germline loops: CDR1 SQVTM, CDR2 ANQGSEA. The CDR3 length is 13 residues. The CDR3 reads CSVYSRYNNEQFF.

This chain links TRBV7-9 with TRBJ2-2; TCRdb's assignment of TRBD1 cannot be checked, as there is no DNA. Germline V gene sequence: CDR1 SEHNR, CDR2 FQNEAQ (reference sequence). The CDR3 loop spans 14 amino acids. The CDR3 spells CASRPSGGPGELFF.

The chain has TRBV7-2 and TRBJ2-5; TCRdb's D gene call, TRBD1, goes unchecked for lack of DNA. CDR3 size: 17 residues. Germline V gene data show CDR1 as SGHTA and CDR2 as FQGNSA. The CDR3 loop is CASSLGAAQYPSETQYF.